Below, 29 T cell receptor beta chains from the same sample are listed, as sequenced in a study of T cells after posttransplantation cyclophosphamide. Cyclophosphamide on days +3 and +4 followed busulfan-fludarabine conditioning and a marrow graft. Here immunoSEQ multiplex PCR was the method, and the copy in TCRdb shows in-frame clones only, minus some. Singletons are absent from the sample, which has 5,500 to 8,500 clones. The specimen comprised PBMCs, sampled after allogeneic stem cell transplant with posttransplant cyclophosphamide. The source of these receptors is a male patient in his 50s who received an allogeneic stem cell transplant from an unrelated donor, was CMV-positive, and had acute GVHD only. Some T cells may originate from the graft donor.

Only a few counts were recorded for this clone. V is TRBV25-1 and J is TRBJ2-1, with 9 nucleotides matching TRBD1. Germline V gene lookup returns CDR1 MGHDK and CDR2 SYGVNS. Unmatched junction bases numbered 8, after V lost 4 bases and J lost 7 bases. The CDR3 runs 15 residues. The CDR3 DNA sequence: TGTGCCAGCAGTGCAGGCGGGACAGGGAGGAATGAGCAGTTCTTC. The encoded protein is CASSAGGTGRNEQFF.

This clone was detected a few times. The gene calls are TRBV18 and TRBJ2-2; perhaps TRBD2 as D (5 bases). V lost 5 bases, J lost 7 bases, and 17 bases lay in between. This CDR3 has 15 amino acids. Germline CDR1 reads KGHSH; CDR2 reads LQKENI. The CDR3 is CASSSWTVRDGELFF. DNA of the CDR3: TGTGCCAGCTCATCCTGGACTGTCCGGGACGGGGAGCTGTTTTTT.

This clone appeared many times. V usage is TRBV11-2 and J usage is TRBJ2-2; 13 nucleotides match TRBD2. The J segment lost 5 bases and the V segment lost 5 bases, leaving 5 bases of the junction unmatched. Germline V gene data show CDR1 as SGHAT and CDR2 as FQNNGV. This CDR3 region has 16 residues. The CDR3 loop reads CASSTGLAGVTGELFF. As DNA, the CDR3 is TGTGCCAGCAGCACCGGACTAGCGGGAGTTACCGGGGAGCTGTTTTTT.

This clone was seen a few times. The V and J genes are TRBV4-1 and TRBJ2-2; D is uncertain. The length of the CDR3 is 16 residues. V was trimmed by 0 bases and J by 1 base, leaving 9 bases between them. The germline CDR1 and CDR2 sequences are MGHRA and YSYEKL. As DNA, the CDR3 is TGCGCCAGCAGCCAAGATCCCGGTCGGAACACCGGGGAGCTGTTTTTT. Translation gives CASSQDPGRNTGELFF.

This clone has ten or more counts. CDR3 nucleotides: TGTGCCAGCAGCTTGGTACCGGGACAGACAGGATACGAGCAGTACTTC. Its translation: CASSLVPGQTGYEQYF. The chain links TRBV5-6 to TRBJ2-7; 7 bases map to TRBD1. Germline assignment: CDR1 SGHDT and CDR2 YYEEEE. Trimming took 0 bases from V and 4 from J; bases not matched to a gene: 10. The CDR3 runs to 16 residues.

The genes are TRBV15 and TRBJ2-7, with TRBD1 matching over 8 bases. Germline trimming cut 0 bases from V and 3 bases from J; bases unmatched to any gene: 7. Per germline, CDR1 LNHNV and CDR2 YYDKDF (reference sequence). The CDR3 length is 16 residues. The CDR3 DNA is TGTGCCACCAGCAGAGATCTTCCGACAGGGGACTACGAGCAGTACTTC. This codes for CATSRDLPTGDYEQYF.

This clone appeared a few times. The chain is built from TRBV19 and TRBJ1-2; 7 bases are a match to TRBD1. Per the germline V gene, CDR1 is LNHDA and CDR2 is SQIVND (reference sequence). V lost 4 bases to trimming and J lost 5 bases; unmatched junction nucleotides: 7. This CDR3 has 14 amino acids. CDR3 region: CASSKQGGQYGYTF. In nucleotides, the CDR3 is TGTGCCAGTAGTAAACAAGGGGGACAGTATGGCTACACCTTC. Combining the CDR3 with reference TRBV19 and TRBJ1-2 gives the whole variable domain DGGITQSPKYLFRKEGQNVTLSCEQNLNHDAMYWYRQDPGQGLRLIYYSQIVNDFQKGDIAEGYSVSREKKESFPLTVTSAQKNPTAFYLCASSKQGGQYGYTFGSGTRLTVV.

This clone was detected ten times or more. The V and J genes are TRBV4-1 and TRBJ1-4; the D is unclear. Trimming removed 0 bases at V and 10 bases at J, with 6 bases between. The CDR3 consists of 12 residues. Looked up from germline, CDR1 is MGHRA and CDR2 is YSYEKL. The CDR3 loop reads CASSQEGRKLFF. The CDR3 DNA reads TGCGCCAGCAGCCAAGAAGGGAGAAAACTGTTTTTT.

This clone came up many times. This chain's CDR3 is CASSRGGADKETQYF. CDR3 in DNA: TGTGCCAGCAGCCGAGGGGGCGCGGACAAGGAGACCCAGTACTTC. The chain has TRBV14 and TRBJ2-5; the match to TRBD1 covers 7 bases. CDR1 SGHDN and CDR2 FVKESK come from the germline V gene. The CDR3 extends over 15 amino acids. V lost 4 bases and J lost 5; bases outside the gene matches: 10. Using reference TRBV14 and TRBJ2-5 for the parts outside the CDR3, the full variable domain is EAGVTQFPSHSVIEKGQTVTLRCDPISGHDNLYWYRRVMGKEIKFLLHFVKESKQDESGMPNNRFLAERTGGTYSTLKVQPAELEDSGVYFCASSRGGADKETQYFGPGTRLLVL.

The table lists this clone with a few counts. The chain is built from TRBV5-1 and TRBJ2-1; TRBD2 aligns across 10 bases. CDR1 is SGHRS, CDR2 YFSETQ, per germline. Trimming removed 6 bases from V and 5 bases from J; junction bases left unmatched: 8. CDR3 size: 15 residues. CDR3 sequence reads: CASNREGLADNEQFF. CDR3 bases: TGCGCCAGCAACCGCGAAGGACTAGCGGACAATGAGCAGTTCTTC.

This clone was counted ten times or more. The chain carries TRBV7-6 and TRBJ2-7; the match to TRBD1 covers 7 bases. Germline loops: CDR1 SGHVS, CDR2 FNYEAQ. Germline trimming cut 5 bases from V and 2 bases from J; bases unmatched to any gene: 9. The CDR3 covers 15 residues. CDR3 sequence reads: CASSAEQGSTYEQYF. CDR3 nucleotide sequence: TGTGCCAGCAGCGCGGAACAGGGGTCGACCTACGAGCAGTACTTC.

This clone was seen more than once but under ten times. The genes are TRBV7-9 and TRBJ2-7, with TRBD1 matching 10 bases. The CDR3 spans 17 residues. The germline V gene encodes CDR1 SEHNR and CDR2 FQNEAQ (reference sequence). Losses at the gene ends were 5 bases for V and 0 bases for J; bases not matched to a gene: 10. CDR3 sequence: CASSGRLGDRGSYEQYF. The CDR3 DNA reads as TGTGCCAGCAGCGGACGGCTGGGGGACAGGGGCTCCTACGAGCAGTACTTC. Full variable domain (missing parts from reference TRBV7-9 and TRBJ2-7): DTGVSQNPRHKITKRGQNVTFRCDPISEHNRLYWYRQTLGQGPEFLTYFQNEAQLEKSRLLSDRFSAERPKGSFSTLEIQRTEQGDSAMYLCASSGRLGDRGSYEQYFGPGTRLTVT.

This clone was counted many times. V is TRBV28 and J is TRBJ1-5; 12 bases line up with TRBD1. V lost 2 bases to trimming and J lost 11 bases; unmatched junction nucleotides: 7. CDR3 length equals 15 residues. The germline CDR1 and CDR2 sequences are MDHEN and SYDVKM. CDR3 sequence: CASSLRDRGREAQHF. As DNA, the CDR3 is TGTGCCAGCAGTTTAAGGGACAGGGGGCGGGAGGCCCAGCATTTT.

This clone has ten or more counts. The sample carries other DNA sequences with the same CDR3. The chain has TRBV4-1 and TRBJ2-7; 8 bases match TRBD2. Germline CDR1 MGHRA, CDR2 YSYEKL. The CDR3 spans 18 residues. Trimming removed 0 bases from V and 0 bases from J; junction bases left unmatched: 10. CDR3 residues: CASSQDHERGINSYEQYF. CDR3 nucleotides: TGCGCCAGCAGCCAAGATCACGAGCGGGGGATAAACTCCTACGAGCAGTACTTC.

The table lists this clone with many counts. CDR3 sequence reads: CASSFAGPGDTQYF. The CDR3 DNA reads as TGTGCCAGCAGTTTCGCGGGACCTGGGGATACGCAGTATTTT. This sequence joins TRBV28 and TRBJ2-3; TRBD2 might be the D (6 bases). Germline lookup yields CDR1 MDHEN and CDR2 SYDVKM. The CDR3 is 14 amino acids. The V and J ends lost 3 bases and 6 bases respectively, with 13 bases between them.

In this sample, this clone turned up many times. The chain joins TRBV7-9 to TRBJ1-4; the match to TRBD1 covers 8 bases. Germline V CDR1 and CDR2: SEHNR, FQNEAQ (reference sequence). The trim removed 4 bases at V and 3 bases at J, leaving 4 bases unmatched. This CDR3 contains 15 residues. DNA of the CDR3: TGTGCCAGCAGCTACAGGGGGAGAGCTAATGAAAAACTGTTTTTT. This sequence encodes CASSYRGRANEKLFF.

The chain uses TRBV11-1 and TRBJ2-7; 12 bases align to TRBD2. CDR3 length equals 15 residues. J gave up 4 bases and V 5 bases, and 6 bases lay outside the gene matches. CDR1 and CDR2 from the germline V gene are SGHAT and FQDESV (reference sequence). This CDR3 reads CASSPTSGGNYEQYF. The CDR3 DNA sequence: TGTGCCAGCAGCCCGACTAGCGGGGGAAATTACGAGCAGTACTTC.

This clone was recorded many times. The CDR3 protein is CASSKDRGISGNTIYF. The CDR3 bases are TGTGCCAGCAGCAAGGACAGGGGCATCTCTGGAAACACCATATATTTT. This chain joins TRBV5-6 and TRBJ1-3; 9 positions agree with TRBD1. Per germline, CDR1 SGHDT and CDR2 YYEEEE. This CDR3 region has 16 residues. Unmatched junction bases numbered 5, after V lost 4 bases and J lost 0 bases.

The rearrangement joins TRBV5-1 to TRBJ2-1, with a tentative D call TRBD1 (6 bases). Deletions cut 0 bases from V and 8 bases from J, with 21 bases between. The CDR3 is made up of 17 amino acids. The germline V gene encodes CDR1 SGHRS and CDR2 YFSETQ. In nucleotides, the CDR3 is TGCGCCAGCAGCTTGGGAGACACAGGGTTGGGCGATGATGAGCAGTTCTTC. As protein: CASSLGDTGLGDDEQFF.

This clone was observed many times. The chain couples TRBV13 to TRBJ1-2; D possibly corresponds to TRBD1 (6 bases). V dropped 5 bases and J dropped 6 bases, with 10 bases sitting between them. Germline V CDR1 and CDR2: PRHDT, FYEKMQ (reference sequence). The CDR3 covers 12 residues. The CDR3 coding sequence is TGTGCCAGCAGCACCCGGACAGATGGCTACACCTTC. This encodes CASSTRTDGYTF.

This clone was observed a few times. CDR3 in amino acids: CASSGERRYGYTF. The CDR3 DNA reads as TGTGCCAGCAGCGGGGAAAGGAGGTATGGCTACACCTTC. V and J are TRBV2 and TRBJ1-2; unclear D gene. The CDR3 has 13 residues. Germline values: CDR1 SNHLY, CDR2 FYNNEI. Deletions cut 6 bases from V and 5 bases from J, with 13 bases between.

This clone was found a few times. The V call is TRBV5-1, the J call TRBJ1-3, with a possible D match to TRBD1 (6 bases). The CDR3 contains 17 residues. CDR1 is SGHRS, CDR2 YFSETQ, per germline. The V and J ends lost 4 bases and 0 bases respectively, with 17 bases between them. CDR3 in DNA: TGCGCCAGCAGCCCCACGAGGGGGGGACTCTCTGGAAACACCATATATTTT. Protein sequence: CASSPTRGGLSGNTIYF. The full variable domain, in which reference TRBV5-1 and TRBJ1-3 provide the parts outside the CDR3, is KAGVTQTPRYLIKTRGQQVTLSCSPISGHRSVSWYQQTPGQGLQFLFEYFSETQRNKGNFPGRFSGRQFSNSRSEMNVSTLELGDSALYLCASSPTRGGLSGNTIYFGEGSWLTVV.

This clone was counted many times. The chain links TRBV18 to TRBJ2-7, with D possibly matching TRBD2 (5 bases). This CDR3 is 15 amino acids long. The V end lost 2 bases, the J end lost 5 bases, and 16 bases lay between the germline ends. Germline CDR1 is KGHSH and CDR2 is LQKENI. Here the CDR3 DNA reads TGTGCCAGCTCACCAAACCGCGAGGGCGGCCACGAGCAGTACTTC. Its translation is CASSPNREGGHEQYF.

This clone turned up a few times. CDR3: CASSTNGRVYNEQFF. The CDR3 DNA follows: TGTGCCAGCAGCACCAACGGGAGGGTCTACAATGAGCAGTTCTTC. The chain recombines TRBV9 with TRBJ2-1, with 8 nucleotides matching TRBD2. Germline V gene data show CDR1 as SGDLS and CDR2 as YYNGEE. With 4 bases clipped from V and 3 bases from J, the junction kept 6 bases outside the gene matches. This CDR3 region has 15 residues.

This clone appeared many times. This chain uses TRBV7-9 with TRBJ1-4; the D gene is possibly TRBD1 (6 bases). Between the trimmed V and J ends, which lost 5 bases and 3 bases, there was a span of 13 bases. The CDR3 has 15 amino acids. Germline V CDR1 and CDR2: SEHNR, FQNEAQ (reference sequence). CDR3 residues: CASSQGLESNEKLFF. In nucleotides, the CDR3 is TGTGCCAGCAGCCAGGGGTTAGAATCTAATGAAAAACTGTTTTTT.

This clone is labeled as medium-sized. The V call is TRBV19, the J call TRBJ1-3; D is undetermined. Germline CDR1 reads LNHDA; CDR2 reads SQIVND (reference sequence). This CDR3 region has 14 residues. The V end was cut by 5 bases, the J end by 2 bases, with 10 bases between. The chain's CDR3 is CASSDWETGNTIYF. The CDR3, as DNA: TGTGCCAGTAGTGACTGGGAGACTGGAAACACCATATATTTT.

This clone was counted many times. The chain has TRBV2 and TRBJ2-7; 9 bases align to TRBD2. Germline V lookup: CDR1 SNHLY, CDR2 FYNNEI. V was clipped by 7 bases and J by 4 bases; unmatched bases: 14. This CDR3 contains 16 residues. The CDR3 protein is CASNLETSGETYEQYF. CDR3 nucleotides: TGTGCCAGCAATCTAGAGACTAGCGGAGAAACATACGAGCAGTACTTC.

This clone was detected many times. The rearrangement joins TRBV6-4 to TRBJ2-3; the D gene is possibly TRBD2 (7 bases). V was shortened by 0 bases and J by 6 bases, with 13 bases between the two germline ends. Germline V gives CDR1 MRHNA, CDR2 SNTAGT. The CDR3 extends over 15 amino acids. The CDR3 sequence is CASSDSEGGPDTQYF. The CDR3 DNA is TGTGCCAGCAGTGACTCGGAGGGGGGGCCGGATACGCAGTATTTT.

The chain has TRBV7-2 and TRBJ1-2; D possibly corresponds to TRBD1 (6 bases). In germline, CDR1 is SGHTA, CDR2 FQGNSA. The CDR3 is 14 amino acids. Between the trimmed V and J ends, which lost 5 bases and 4 bases, there was a span of 14 bases. In nucleotides, the CDR3 is TGTGCCAGCAGCACTGGGCAGGGGACCTATGGCTACACCTTC. Its protein is CASSTGQGTYGYTF.